The clone carrying this T cell receptor (beta chain) was detected only a few times. This record belongs to a study of identical twins. cDNA molecules carried unique molecular identifiers, and template switching added a universal primer site. A single record per CDR3 protein comes from TCRdb applying MiXCR to the 5' RACE reads. Altogether about 530,000 distinct CDR3 sequences are present, 12% to 15% being singletons, with the ten largest covering about 0.47%. The germline gives CDR1 SGHDN, CDR2 FVKESK. The V gene end was trimmed by 1 base and the J gene end by 7 bases; junction bases not matched to a gene: 12. This CDR3 region has 17 residues. Another study also made use of these data, one on yellow fever vaccine responses in identical twins.

The sample was CD4+ T cells sorted from blood. This clonotype was sampled from a woman between 18 and 30 years old in good health. J is TRBJ2-1 and V is TRBV14; 8 bases line up with TRBD2. The CDR3, as DNA: TGTGCCAGCAGCCAAGGCCCTACGGGAGGGTTTTGGAATGAGCAGTTCTTC. Translation gives CASSQGPTGGFWNEQFF.